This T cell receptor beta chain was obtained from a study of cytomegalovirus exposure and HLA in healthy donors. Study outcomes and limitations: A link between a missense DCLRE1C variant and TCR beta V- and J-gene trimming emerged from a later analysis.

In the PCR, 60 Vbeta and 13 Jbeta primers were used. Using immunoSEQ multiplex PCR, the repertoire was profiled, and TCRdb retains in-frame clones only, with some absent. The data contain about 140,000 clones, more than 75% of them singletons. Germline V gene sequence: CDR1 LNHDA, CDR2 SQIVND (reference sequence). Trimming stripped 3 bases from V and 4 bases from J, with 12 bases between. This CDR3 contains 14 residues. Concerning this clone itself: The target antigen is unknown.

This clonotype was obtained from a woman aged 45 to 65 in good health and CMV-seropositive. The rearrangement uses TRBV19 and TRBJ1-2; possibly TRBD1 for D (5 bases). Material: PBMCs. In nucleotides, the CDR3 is TGTGCCAGTAGTATGGGGGGAAGATTCTATGGCTACACCTTC. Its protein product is CASSMGGRFYGYTF.